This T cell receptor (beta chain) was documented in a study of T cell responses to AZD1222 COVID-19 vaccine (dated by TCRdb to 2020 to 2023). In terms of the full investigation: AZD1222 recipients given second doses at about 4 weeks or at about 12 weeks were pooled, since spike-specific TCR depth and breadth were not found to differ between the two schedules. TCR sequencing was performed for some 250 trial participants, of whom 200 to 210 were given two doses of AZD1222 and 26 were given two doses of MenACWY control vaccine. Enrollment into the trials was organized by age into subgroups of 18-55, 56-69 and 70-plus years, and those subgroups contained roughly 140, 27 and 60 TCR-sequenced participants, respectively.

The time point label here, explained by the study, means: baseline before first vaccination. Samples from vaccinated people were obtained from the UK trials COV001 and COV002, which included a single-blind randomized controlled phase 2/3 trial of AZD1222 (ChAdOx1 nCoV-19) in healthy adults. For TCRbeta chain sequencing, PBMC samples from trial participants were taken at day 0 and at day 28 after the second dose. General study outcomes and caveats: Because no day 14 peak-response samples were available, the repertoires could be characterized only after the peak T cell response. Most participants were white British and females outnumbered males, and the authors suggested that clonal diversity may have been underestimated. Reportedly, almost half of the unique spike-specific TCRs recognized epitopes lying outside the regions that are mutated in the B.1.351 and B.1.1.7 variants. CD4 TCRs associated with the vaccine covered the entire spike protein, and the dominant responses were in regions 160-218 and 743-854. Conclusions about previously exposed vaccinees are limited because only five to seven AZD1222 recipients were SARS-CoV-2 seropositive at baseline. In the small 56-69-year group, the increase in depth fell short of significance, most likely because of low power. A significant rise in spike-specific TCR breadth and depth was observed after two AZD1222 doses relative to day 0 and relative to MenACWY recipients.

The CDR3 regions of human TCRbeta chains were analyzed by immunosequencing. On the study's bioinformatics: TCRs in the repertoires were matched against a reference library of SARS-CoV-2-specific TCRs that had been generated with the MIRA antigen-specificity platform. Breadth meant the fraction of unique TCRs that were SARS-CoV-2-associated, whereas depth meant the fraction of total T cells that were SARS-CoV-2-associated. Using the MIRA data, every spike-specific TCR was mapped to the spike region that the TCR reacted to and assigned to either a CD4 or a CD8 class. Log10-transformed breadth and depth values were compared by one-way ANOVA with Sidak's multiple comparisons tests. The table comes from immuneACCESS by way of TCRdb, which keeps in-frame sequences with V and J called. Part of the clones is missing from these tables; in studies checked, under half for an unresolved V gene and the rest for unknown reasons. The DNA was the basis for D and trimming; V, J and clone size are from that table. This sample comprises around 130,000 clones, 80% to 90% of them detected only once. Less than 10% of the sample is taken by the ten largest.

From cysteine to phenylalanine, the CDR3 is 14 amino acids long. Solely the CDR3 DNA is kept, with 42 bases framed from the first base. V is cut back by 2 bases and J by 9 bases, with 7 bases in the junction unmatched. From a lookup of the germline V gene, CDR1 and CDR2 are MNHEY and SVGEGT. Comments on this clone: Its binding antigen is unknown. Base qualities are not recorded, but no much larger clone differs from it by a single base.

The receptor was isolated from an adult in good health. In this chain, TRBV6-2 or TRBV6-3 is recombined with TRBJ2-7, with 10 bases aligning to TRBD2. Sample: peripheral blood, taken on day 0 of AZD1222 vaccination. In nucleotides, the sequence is TGTGCCAGCAGTTACGGCCTAGCGGGGGAAAGGCAGTACTTC. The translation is CASSYGLAGERQYF.